A single sample gave rise to the 6 T cell receptor beta chains below, sequenced in a study of beta chain features in type 1 diabetes. The study reverse transcribed the entire isolated RNA, so it sequenced expressed TCRB transcripts. Profiling relied on immunoSEQ multiplex PCR, and the TCRdb table lists in-frame clones only, not all of them. The sample contains approximately 250,000 clones, 12% to 15% of which appear only once. Sequenced sample: naive CD4+ T cells from blood. The receptors shown here come from a woman in her thirties or forties in good health.

This clone was found a few times. V is TRBV5-1 and J is TRBJ1-1, with D possibly matching TRBD1 (6 bases). CDR1 and CDR2 (germline): SGHRS, YFSETQ. Trimming cost V 5 bases and J 5 bases, with 16 bases left between them. This CDR3 has 14 residues. CDR3 residues: CASSSLTGGTEAFF. In DNA, the CDR3 is TGCGCCAGCAGTTCCCTGACAGGCGGGACTGAAGCTTTCTTT. The complete variable domain, with remaining parts taken from reference TRBV5-1 and TRBJ1-1, reads KAGVTQTPRYLIKTRGQQVTLSCSPISGHRSVSWYQQTPGQGLQFLFEYFSETQRNKGNFPGRFSGRQFSNSRSEMNVSTLELGDSALYLCASSSLTGGTEAFFGQGTRLTVV.

The chain carries TRBV2 and TRBJ2-7; the D is unclear. V lost 11 bases to trimming and J lost 3 bases, with 11 bases between them. Germline CDR1 is SNHLY and CDR2 is FYNNEI. The CDR3 covers 11 residues. The CDR3 nucleotides read TGTGCCGGGCGTGAGATCTACGAGCAGTACTTC. Protein: CAGREIYEQYF.

The chain couples TRBV11-2 to TRBJ2-7, with D tentatively TRBD2 (5 bases). This CDR3 spans 17 amino acids. Germline values: CDR1 SGHAT, CDR2 FQNNGV. Trimming took off 5 bases at V and 3 bases at J, with 23 bases between the two ends. The CDR3 sequence is CASSPRPRGKKNYEQYF. CDR3 coding DNA: TGTGCCAGCAGCCCTCGTCCAAGAGGGAAGAAAAACTACGAGCAGTACTTC.

The chain couples TRBV19 to TRBJ2-7; 8 bases fit TRBD1. There are 14 residues in the CDR3. CDR1 and CDR2 from the germline V gene are LNHDA and SQIVND (reference sequence). With 4 bases clipped from V and 3 bases from J, the junction kept 5 bases outside the gene matches. The CDR3 nucleotides read TGTGCCAGTAGTAGGGGACAGGCCTACTACGAGCAGTACTTC. Residues: CASSRGQAYYEQYF.

The gene calls are TRBV5-6 and TRBJ2-3; D is undetermined. This CDR3 spans 14 amino acids. Trimming removed 4 bases at V and 3 bases at J, with 12 bases between. The germline V gene has CDR1 SGHDT and CDR2 YYEEEE. The CDR3 sequence is CASSHPHRTDTQYF. CDR3 nucleotides: TGTGCCAGCAGCCACCCACACAGAACAGATACGCAGTATTTT.

The gene calls are TRBV19 and TRBJ2-1; D might be TRBD1 (6 bases). The CDR3 extends over 15 amino acids. The V end was cut by 1 base, the J end by 4 bases, with 11 bases between. Looked up from germline, CDR1 is LNHDA and CDR2 is SQIVND (reference sequence). In DNA form, the CDR3 reads TGTGCCAGTAGTATAGGGGGGCCCTCTTACAATGAGCAGTTCTTC. This gives the protein CASSIGGPSYNEQFF.